This TCR beta chain was observed in a study of response to subunit inactivated influenza vaccine. The V end lost 1 base, the J end lost 7 bases, and 16 bases lay between the germline ends. The germline V gene encodes CDR1 LGHDT and CDR2 YNNKEL (reference sequence). CDR3 length: 15 amino acids. In TCRdb, the RT-PCR reads were re-called with MiXCR into one record per CDR3 protein. This table holds 650,000 to 800,000 distinct CDR3 sequences, approximately 14% found once. Sequenced here: PBMCs from blood, sampled roughly 2 weeks before vaccination. This sequence originates from a man between 50 and 59 years old who received an inactivated influenza vaccine. J is TRBJ2-5 and V is TRBV3-1; D is perhaps TRBD2 (5 bases). The CDR3 loop reads CASSQGFRELRTQYF. Written as DNA, the CDR3 is TGTGCCAGCAGCCAAGGTTTTAGGGAGCTCAGGACCCAGTACTTC.